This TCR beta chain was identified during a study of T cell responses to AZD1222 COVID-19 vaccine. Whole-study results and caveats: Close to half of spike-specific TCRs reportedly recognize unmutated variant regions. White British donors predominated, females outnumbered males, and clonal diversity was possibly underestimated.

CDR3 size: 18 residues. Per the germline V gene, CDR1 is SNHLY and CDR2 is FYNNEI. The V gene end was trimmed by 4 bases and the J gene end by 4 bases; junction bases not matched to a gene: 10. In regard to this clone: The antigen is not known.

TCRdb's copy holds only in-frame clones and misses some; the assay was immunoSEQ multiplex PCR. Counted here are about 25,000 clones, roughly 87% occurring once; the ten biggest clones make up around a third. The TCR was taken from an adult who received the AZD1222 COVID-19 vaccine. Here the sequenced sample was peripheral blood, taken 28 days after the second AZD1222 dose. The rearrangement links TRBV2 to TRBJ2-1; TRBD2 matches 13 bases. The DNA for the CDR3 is TGTGCCAGCAGTGCCCGGACTAGCGGGAGCGCTACATACAATGAGCAGTTCTTC. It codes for CASSARTSGSATYNEQFF.